One and the same sample provided the 26 T cell receptor beta chains below, sequenced in a study of human T cells and chemical hapten exposure. TCRdb analysed the RACE reads with MiXCR anew, one entry per CDR3 protein. Among about 250,000 distinct CDR3 sequences listed, approximately 7.5% were seen once. Specified time point: pre-sensitization, week 0. This sample's treatment: therapeutic diphenylcyclopropenone sensitization with weekly scalp DPC. The sequencing used whole blood, collected in connection with sensitization to the hapten diphenylcyclopropenone (DPC). The source is a man younger than 35 with alopecia areata. Some clones in this sample may be carry-over from other donors' samples.

This clonotype was detected ten times or more. The V and J genes are TRBV6-2 or TRBV6-3 and TRBJ2-7; D gene unclear. The length of the CDR3 is 15 residues. Trimming took 4 bases from V and 0 from J, leaving 13 bases between them. Germline loops: CDR1 MNHEY, CDR2 SVGEGT. The CDR3: CASSSQSLSSYEQYV. In DNA, the CDR3 is TGTGCCAGCAGTTCTCAGAGTCTAAGCTCCTACGAGCAGTACGTC.

The genes are TRBV6-5 and TRBJ2-5; D is perhaps TRBD1 or TRBD2 (5 bases each). Germline V gives CDR1 MNHEY, CDR2 SVGAGI. Trimming pared 5 bases from V and 1 base from J, leaving 11 bases between. The CDR3 loop spans 14 amino acids. The DNA for the CDR3 is TGTGCCAGCAGTCAGGGACGACTCCAAGAGACCCAGTACTTC. Its translation is CASSQGRLQETQYF.

This clonotype appeared a few times. This chain uses TRBV5-1 with TRBJ2-4, with D perhaps matching TRBD2 (5 bases). This CDR3 contains 16 residues. Trimming cost V 0 bases and J 0 bases, with 10 bases left between them. The germline CDR1 and CDR2 sequences are SGHRS and YFSETQ. The CDR3 region has the DNA TGCGCCAGCAGCTTGGGAGGGAGCGTAGCCAAAAACATTCAGTACTTC. Protein sequence: CASSLGGSVAKNIQYF.

The rearrangement uses TRBV7-6 and TRBJ1-1; possibly TRBD1 for D (6 bases). Deletions cut 5 bases from V and 0 bases from J, with 10 bases between. Germline values: CDR1 SGHVS, CDR2 FNYEAQ. CDR3 size: 14 residues. CDR3 nucleotides: TGTGCCAGCAGCGAGACAGGCCTGAACACTGAAGCTTTCTTT. As protein: CASSETGLNTEAFF.

This clonotype turned up a few times. V and J are TRBV27 and TRBJ2-7; D may be TRBD1 (6 bases). Germline V CDR1 and CDR2: MNHEY, SMNVEV (reference sequence). The V and J ends lost 2 bases and 4 bases respectively, with 12 bases between them. This CDR3 has 14 residues. As DNA, the CDR3 is TGTGCCAGCAGTTTAGCGCGGACAGTTTACGAGCAGTACTTC. Protein product: CASSLARTVYEQYF.

The table lists this clonotype with a few counts. V and J are TRBV5-6 and TRBJ2-4, with 8 bases lining up with TRBD1. Unmatched junction bases numbered 8, after V lost 4 bases and J lost 2 bases. CDR3 length: 16 amino acids. Germline values: CDR1 SGHDT, CDR2 YYEEEE. In DNA form, the CDR3 reads TGTGCCAGCAGCGGGGACAGGCCTGTTTCCAAAAACATTCAGTACTTC. Amino acid sequence: CASSGDRPVSKNIQYF. Together with reference TRBV5-6 and TRBJ2-4, the CDR3 gives the full variable domain: DAGVTQSPTHLIKTRGQQVTLRCSPKSGHDTVSWYQQALGQGPQFIFQYYEEEERQRGNFPDRFSGHQFPNYSSELNVNALLLGDSALYLCASSGDRPVSKNIQYFGAGTRLSVL.

This clonotype came up a few times. The gene calls are TRBV27 and TRBJ1-1; D may be TRBD1 (5 bases). In germline, CDR1 is MNHEY, CDR2 SMNVEV (reference sequence). Trimming stripped 5 bases from V and 2 bases from J, with 12 bases between. This CDR3 has 14 residues. This chain's CDR3 is CASSALDRNTEAFF. The CDR3 DNA is TGTGCCAGCAGTGCCCTTGACAGAAACACTGAAGCTTTCTTT.

The J gene is TRBJ2-7, the V gene TRBV20-1; TRBD1 might be the D (6 bases). The CDR3 runs to 12 residues. The germline gives CDR1 DFQATT, CDR2 SNEGSKA (reference sequence). V lost 2 bases, J lost 2 bases, and 7 bases lay in between. The CDR3 bases are TGCAGTGCTAGAAGGGACACCTACGAGCAGTACTTC. This sequence encodes CSARRDTYEQYF.

In this sample, this clonotype turned up a few times. V usage is TRBV5-1 and J usage is TRBJ2-4, with 13 bases that match TRBD2. V was pared by 5 bases and J by 0 bases, with 8 bases of the junction left unmatched. The V gene's germline CDR1 is SGHRS and CDR2 YFSETQ. This CDR3 is 18 amino acids long. The DNA of the CDR3 is TGCGCCAGCAGTCAAGGGACTAGCGGGGAACTAGCCAAAAACATTCAGTACTTC. Translation: CASSQGTSGELAKNIQYF.

This clonotype appeared many times. The V gene is TRBV20-1, the J gene TRBJ2-3, with TRBD2 matching 10 bases. V dropped 6 bases and J dropped 2; count of bases not matched to a gene: 11. This CDR3 spans 16 amino acids. The germline CDR1 and CDR2 sequences are DFQATT and SNEGSKA (reference sequence). The CDR3 bases are TGCAGTGCCAACCCCCCAAGCGGGGGGGTCACAGATACGCAGTATTTT. Encoded protein: CSANPPSGGVTDTQYF.

This clonotype has a handful of counts. The J gene is TRBJ2-1, the V gene TRBV6-1; perhaps TRBD1 as D (5 bases). The V end lost 6 bases, the J end lost 6 bases, and 15 bases lay between the germline ends. Germline-derived CDR1 and CDR2 are MNHNS and SASEGT. This CDR3 region has 14 residues. The CDR3 loop reads CASRGEYEVNEQFF. CDR3 in DNA: TGTGCCAGCAGAGGGGAATATGAGGTCAATGAGCAGTTCTTC.

This clonotype was picked up a small number of times. J is TRBJ2-7 and V is TRBV6-5, with 9 bases matching TRBD1. CDR1 is MNHEY and CDR2 is SVGAGI in the germline V gene. The junction had 11 bases not matched to a gene; V was cut back by 2 bases and J by 6 bases. CDR3 length: 16 amino acids. CDR3 in DNA: TGTGCCAGCAGTTACGGTGTCCCGGGACAGGGATCCGAGCAGTACGTC. Translated, it gives CASSYGVPGQGSEQYV.

This clonotype has ten or more counts. This sequence joins TRBV5-5 and TRBJ1-2; 7 nucleotides line up with TRBD1. From germline, CDR1 is SGHKS and CDR2 YYEKEE (reference sequence). The trim removed 6 bases at V and 6 bases at J, leaving 14 bases unmatched. The length of the CDR3 is 15 residues. CDR3 sequence (DNA): TGTGCCAGCACCTCCGGCGGCAGGGGGTTGCATGGCTACACCTTC. Amino acid sequence: CASTSGGRGLHGYTF.

The CDR3 here is CASSREGGAGQYF. CDR3 bases: TGTGCCAGCAGCCGCGAGGGGGGCGCGGGCCAGTACTTC. This chain uses TRBV7-3 with TRBJ2-5, with D tentatively TRBD1 or TRBD2 (6 bases each). CDR3 length: 13 residues. Germline CDR1 SGHTA, CDR2 FQGTGA. Trimming left V 5 bases short and J 10 bases short, with 17 bases between. The full variable domain, its missing parts supplied by reference TRBV7-3 and TRBJ2-5, is GAGVSQTPSNKVTEKGKYVELRCDPISGHTALYWYRQSLGQGPEFLIYFQGTGAADDSGLPNDRFFAVRPEGSVSTLKIQRTERGDSAVYLCASSREGGAGQYFGPGTRLLVL.

The chain couples TRBV19 to TRBJ1-5, with D possibly matching TRBD1 (5 bases). Trimming pared 4 bases from V and 4 bases from J, leaving 17 bases between. The CDR3 spans 16 residues. CDR1 and CDR2 from the germline V gene are LNHDA and SQIVND (reference sequence). Here the CDR3 reads CASSKVSGRGNQPQHF. The CDR3 region has the DNA TGTGCCAGTAGTAAAGTATCGGGGAGGGGAAATCAGCCCCAGCATTTT.

V and J are TRBV6-2 or TRBV6-3 and TRBJ1-1; D may be TRBD1 (6 bases). V lost 3 bases and J 1 base, leaving 18 bases between the germline ends. This CDR3 contains 17 residues. Germline V gene lookup returns CDR1 MNHEY and CDR2 SVGEGT. CDR3 residues: CASSYAQPRGENTEAFF. The CDR3 coding sequence is TGTGCCAGCAGTTATGCCCAACCCAGGGGAGAGAACACTGAAGCTTTCTTT.

In its sample, this clonotype was seen a few times. This chain uses TRBV12-3 or TRBV12-4 with TRBJ2-3; 7 bases align to TRBD1. Trimming at V came to 5 bases and at J to 2 bases, leaving 10 bases not matched to a gene. The CDR3 sequence is 16 residues long. Here the CDR3 reads CASSKDRWTFTDTQYF. In nucleotides, the CDR3 is TGTGCCAGCAGTAAGGACAGGTGGACGTTCACAGATACGCAGTATTTT.

This clonotype has just a few counts. J is TRBJ2-5 and V is TRBV7-2; 8 bases match TRBD2. This CDR3 comprises 14 residues. J was trimmed by 1 base and V by 6 bases; bases with no gene match: 4. CDR1 and CDR2 (germline): SGHTA, FQGNSA. The chain's CDR3 is CASSNSGAQETQYF. CDR3 bases: TGTGCCAGCAGTAATAGCGGGGCCCAAGAGACCCAGTACTTC.

The genes are TRBV29-1 and TRBJ2-2; D possibly uses TRBD1 or TRBD2 (6 bases each). The CDR3 runs 14 residues. V lost 4 bases to trimming and J lost 3 bases, with 12 bases between them. The V gene's germline CDR1 is SQVTM and CDR2 ANQGSEA. The CDR3 protein is CSVAYGGYTGELFF. CDR3 coding DNA: TGCAGCGTTGCTTACGGGGGCTACACCGGGGAGCTGTTTTTT.

Note on this clonotype: A junction boundary mismatches the germline segment, possibly from a read error. J is TRBJ1-1 and V is TRBV27; D gene uncertain. Germline CDR1 MNHEY, CDR2 SMNVEV (reference sequence). The CDR3 totals 13 residues. The CDR3 reads CASCLGKNTEAFF. CDR3 bases: TGTGCCAGCTGTTTGGGGAAAAACACTGAAGCTTTCTTT.

This clonotype came up a few times. The V and J genes are TRBV20-1 and TRBJ2-3, with D perhaps matching TRBD2 (6 bases). Between the trimmed V and J ends, which lost 6 bases and 6 bases, there was a span of 13 bases. Looked up from germline, CDR1 is DFQATT and CDR2 is SNEGSKA (reference sequence). The CDR3 consists of 12 residues. The CDR3 loop reads CSAPIRGDTQYF. The CDR3 DNA follows: TGCAGTGCCCCGATCCGGGGGGATACGCAGTATTTT.

The chain uses TRBV20-1 and TRBJ1-5, with D unclear. There are 14 residues in the CDR3. Trimming left V 3 bases short and J 3 bases short, with 12 bases between. Germline-derived CDR1 and CDR2 are DFQATT and SNEGSKA (reference sequence). The DNA for the CDR3 is TGCAGTGCTAGGACCGAGCCCTTCAATCAGCCCCAGCATTTT. The encoded protein is CSARTEPFNQPQHF.

This clonotype came up many times. The chain has TRBV4-3 and TRBJ2-7, with 7 bases fitting TRBD1. This CDR3 spans 16 amino acids. Per germline, CDR1 LGHNA and CDR2 YSLEER. The J segment lost 10 bases and the V segment lost 2 bases, leaving 17 bases of the junction unmatched. This CDR3 reads CASSQFDRVDPSLQYF. CDR3 in DNA: TGCGCCAGCAGCCAATTCGACAGGGTTGATCCCTCGCTTCAGTACTTC.

This clonotype has ten or more counts. V is TRBV4-2 and J is TRBJ2-3; TRBD1 might be the D (6 bases). This CDR3 has 15 amino acids. Per the germline V gene, CDR1 is LGHNA and CDR2 is YNFKEQ. V lost 1 base to trimming and J lost 0 bases, with 8 bases between them. As DNA, the CDR3 is TGTGCCAGCAGCCAAGTAGGACAGAGCACAGATACGCAGTATTTT. Translating gives CASSQVGQSTDTQYF.

This clonotype appeared a few times. V is TRBV4-3 and J is TRBJ2-3, with D unclear. The germline V gene has CDR1 LGHNA and CDR2 YSLEER. The germline V and J ends were trimmed by 1 base and 5 bases, with 13 bases remaining between them. The CDR3 runs to 15 residues. CDR3 sequence (DNA): TGCGCCAGCAGCCAAGGAGTCCCAGGCATAGATACGCAGTATTTT. Its protein product is CASSQGVPGIDTQYF.

The rearrangement links TRBV5-1 to TRBJ1-1; D remains unclear. Trimming cost V 1 base and J 5 bases, with 15 bases left between them. The CDR3 is made up of 15 amino acids. The germline CDR1 and CDR2 sequences are SGHRS and YFSETQ. CDR3 coding DNA: TGCGCCAGCAGCTTGAATCCCCTTTCCCGGACTGAAGCTTTCTTT. Its protein is CASSLNPLSRTEAFF.